This TCR beta chain was obtained from a study of blood T cell repertoires in COVID-19. Across the whole study: Donors in the United States, Italy and Spain gave samples during acute or convalescent COVID-19. T cells, B-cell-depleted T cells, or PBMCs supplied cDNA or gDNA.

CDR3 size: 15 residues. The V and J ends lost 5 bases and 5 bases, in that order; junction bases with no gene match: 4. Per germline, CDR1 SGHVS and CDR2 FNYEAQ. Seattle participants joined during active infection and were tracked over time. Authors' methods: Amplifying reference gene primers gave estimates of nucleated cell counts. TCRdb's table, derived via immunoSEQ multiplex PCR, lists solely in-frame clones and lacks some. V and J calls plus clone size are reproduced from that table; the DNA served to infer D and trimming. Here the sample spans around 60,000 clones, approximately 84% being singletons.

The chain is built from TRBV7-6 and TRBJ2-3, with TRBD2 matching 13 bases. The sequence derives from a man aged 55 to 70 with COVID-19, enrolled during active disease. The sequenced sample was peripheral blood. Here the CDR3 reads CASSLLAGGQDTQYF. The CDR3 coding sequence is TGTGCCAGCAGCCTACTAGCGGGGGGGCAAGATACGCAGTATTTT.